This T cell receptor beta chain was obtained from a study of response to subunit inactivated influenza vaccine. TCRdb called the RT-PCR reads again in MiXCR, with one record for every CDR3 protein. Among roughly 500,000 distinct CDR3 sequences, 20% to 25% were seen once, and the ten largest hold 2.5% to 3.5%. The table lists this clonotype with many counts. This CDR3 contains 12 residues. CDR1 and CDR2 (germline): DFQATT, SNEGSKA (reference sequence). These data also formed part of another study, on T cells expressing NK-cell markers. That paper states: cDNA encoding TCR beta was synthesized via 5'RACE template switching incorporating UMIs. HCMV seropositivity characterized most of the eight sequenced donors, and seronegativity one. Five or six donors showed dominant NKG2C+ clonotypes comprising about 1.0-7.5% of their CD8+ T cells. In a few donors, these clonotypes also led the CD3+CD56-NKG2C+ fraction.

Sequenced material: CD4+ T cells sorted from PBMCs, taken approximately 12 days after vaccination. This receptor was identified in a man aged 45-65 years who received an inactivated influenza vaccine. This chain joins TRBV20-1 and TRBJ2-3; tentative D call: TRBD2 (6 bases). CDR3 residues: CSGGTSTDTQYF. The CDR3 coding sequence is TGCAGCGGTGGGACTAGCACAGATACGCAGTATTTT.